The rows below give T cell receptor beta chains drawn from one sample of a study of shared clonotypes between healthy human individuals. The repertoire was sequenced with immunoSEQ multiplex PCR; TCRdb's copy has only in-frame clones and lacks some. The sample has under 750,000 clones, approximately 77% seen once. Sequenced: memory CD4+ T cells sorted from blood. These TCRs come from a woman younger than 45 in good health. The CDR3 runs from the conserved cysteine through the conserved F or W. Fields, in order: J gene, D gene, V gene, clone size, CDR3 protein, CDR3 DNA. D genes are given only for firm matches. Some rows have no size entry. The others give once, few or many, or a class for an expanded clone.

TRBJ2-7	-	TRBV16	few	CASSQGTSRGVPDGQYF	TGTGCCAGCAGCCAAGGAACGTCCAGGGGGGTCCCAGACGGGCAGTACTTC
TRBJ1-2	TRBD1	TRBV2	few	CASSDRGPHYGYTF	TGTGCCAGCAGTGACAGGGGGCCTCACTATGGCTACACCTTC
TRBJ2-5	TRBD1	TRBV6-5	-	CASSRDRGEETQYF	TGTGCCAGCAGTCGGGACAGGGGTGAGGAGACCCAGTACTTC
TRBJ2-7	-	TRBV19	-	CASSTTGPPYEQYF	TGTGCCAGTAGTACGACAGGCCCCCCCTACGAGCAGTACTTC
TRBJ2-3	TRBD2	TRBV14	-	CASSPPGLAGGLDTQYF	TGTGCCAGCAGCCCTCCGGGACTAGCGGGAGGGTTGGATACGCAGTATTTT
TRBJ2-7	TRBD1	TRBV7-9	-	CASSPDRGLYEQYF	TGTGCCAGCAGTCCCGACAGGGGTCTCTACGAGCAGTACTTC
TRBJ2-2	-	TRBV6-5	-	CASTIKMASGELFF	TGTGCCAGCACCATAAAAATGGCGTCCGGGGAGCTGTTTTTT
TRBJ1-1	-	TRBV25-1	few	CASSESTQPLVSFF	TGTGCCAGCAGTGAGTCCACTCAGCCCCTGGTGTCTTTCTTT
TRBJ2-3	TRBD1	TRBV28	-	CASSFPTGGVSITDTQYF	TGTGCCAGCAGTTTTCCAACAGGGGGCGTTTCTATCACAGATACGCAGTATTTT
TRBJ2-5	-	TRBV21-1	-	CASSRDGTDSYQETQYF	TGTGCCAGCAGCAGGGACGGGACAGACTCGTACCAAGAGACCCAGTACTTC
TRBJ1-4	-	TRBV30	few	CAWSTNPTSVIVEKLFF	TGTGCCTGGAGTACAAATCCCACGAGTGTTATCGTTGAAAAACTGTTTTTT
TRBJ2-3	TRBD2	TRBV29-1	-	CSVHKRDWTDTQYF	TGCAGCGTCCATAAGCGGGATTGGACAGATACGCAGTATTTT
TRBJ2-5	-	TRBV28	-	CASSPGDRKTQYF	TGTGCCAGCAGTCCGGGCGACCGCAAGACCCAGTACTTC
TRBJ2-7	-	TRBV7-2	once	CASSFPGTGFYEQYF	TGTGCCAGCAGCTTTCCCGGCACGGGGTTCTACGAGCAGTACTTC
TRBJ1-5	-	TRBV2	-	CASRGDGEGPQHF	TGTGCCAGCAGGGGGGACGGGGAGGGGCCCCAGCATTTT
TRBJ1-1	-	TRBV7-2	-	CASSSQRDTEAFF	TGTGCCAGCAGCTCCCAACGTGACACTGAAGCTTTCTTT
TRBJ1-1	-	TRBV14	few	CASAPVNTEAFF	TGTGCCAGCGCTCCAGTCAACACTGAAGCTTTCTTT
TRBJ2-5	TRBD1	TRBV5-4	-	CASSRDRGHVETQYF	TGTGCCAGCAGTAGGGACAGGGGGCATGTGGAGACCCAGTACTTC
TRBJ1-1	-	TRBV6-4	once	CASSDFLGGTTEAFF	TGTGCCAGCAGTGACTTCCTTGGAGGGACTACTGAAGCTTTCTTT
TRBJ1-4	-	TRBV5-1	-	CASSLDLSDGTNEKLFF	TGCGCCAGCAGCTTGGATCTAAGTGACGGAACTAATGAAAAACTGTTTTTT
TRBJ2-7	-	TRBV5-1	-	CASRDRPTTLGYEQYF	TGCGCCAGCAGGGATAGGCCGACGACCCTAGGCTACGAGCAGTACTTC
TRBJ1-2	TRBD1	TRBV11-2	once	CASSLGTDYGYTF	TGTGCCAGCAGCCTGGGGACAGACTATGGCTACACCTTC
TRBJ2-1	TRBD2	TRBV28	-	CASRYIAGSYNEQFF	TGTGCCAGCAGATACATAGCGGGCTCCTACAATGAGCAGTTCTTC
TRBJ2-1	TRBD2	TRBV5-1	few	CASSLGSSGFNNEQFF	TGCGCCAGCAGCTTGGGGTCTAGCGGGTTCAACAATGAGCAGTTCTTC
TRBJ2-1	-	TRBV5-4	-	CASSLNYYNEQFF	TGTGCCAGCAGCTTGAATTACTACAATGAGCAGTTCTTC
TRBJ1-5	TRBD1	TRBV2	-	CASTGTASGQPQHF	TGTGCCAGCACCGGGACAGCATCCGGTCAGCCCCAGCATTTT
TRBJ2-3	-	TRBV7-2	-	CASSLVLSGPTYF	TGTGCCAGCAGCTTAGTCTTGTCGGGGCCAACATATTTT
TRBJ2-7	-	TRBV5-1	-	CASSLDRSTYEQYF	TGCGCCAGCAGCTTGGACCGAAGCACCTACGAGCAGTACTTC
TRBJ2-5	-	TRBV4-1	-	CASSQGFSQGTPQETQYF	TGCGCCAGCAGCCAAGGTTTTTCCCAGGGAACCCCACAAGAGACCCAGTACTTC
TRBJ2-7	-	TRBV5-1	-	CASSLVIGTASSYEQYF	TGCGCCAGCAGCTTGGTTATCGGGACCGCTAGCTCCTACGAGCAGTACTTC
TRBJ2-5	-	TRBV7-8	few	CASSFQVETQYF	TGTGCCAGCAGCTTCCAGGTGGAGACCCAGTACTTC
TRBJ1-4	TRBD1	TRBV27	-	CASSLSGSLGQEVEKLFF	TGTGCCAGCAGTTTATCTGGGAGTTTGGGACAGGAGGTTGAAAAACTGTTTTTT
TRBJ2-2	-	TRBV27	-	CASSFSGEGTGELFF	TGTGCCAGCAGTTTTAGCGGAGAGGGGACCGGGGAGCTGTTTTTT
TRBJ2-3	-	TRBV18	-	CASSPASTDTQYF	TGTGCCAGCTCACCAGCGTCCACAGATACGCAGTATTTT
TRBJ1-5	-	TRBV28	-	CASYKSTGVGPQHF	TGTGCCAGCTACAAAAGCACCGGGGTAGGGCCCCAGCATTTT
TRBJ2-3	-	TRBV7-6	-	CASSLWADTQYF	TGTGCCAGCAGCTTATGGGCAGATACGCAGTATTTT
TRBJ2-2	-	TRBV5-6	-	CASSPARAGELFF	TGTGCCAGCAGCCCCGCCAGGGCCGGGGAGCTGTTTTTT
TRBJ1-1	-	TRBV5-1	few	CASSLVARQPNTEAFF	TGCGCCAGCAGCTTGGTGGCTCGGCAACCGAACACTGAAGCTTTCTTT
TRBJ2-7	-	TRBV7-2	-	CASSFILAPTGYF	TGTGCCAGCAGCTTTATCTTAGCCCCCACAGGGTACTTC
TRBJ2-7	TRBD1	TRBV7-2	-	CASSSQGARAYEQYF	TGTGCCAGCAGCTCACAGGGGGCCCGAGCCTACGAGCAGTACTTC